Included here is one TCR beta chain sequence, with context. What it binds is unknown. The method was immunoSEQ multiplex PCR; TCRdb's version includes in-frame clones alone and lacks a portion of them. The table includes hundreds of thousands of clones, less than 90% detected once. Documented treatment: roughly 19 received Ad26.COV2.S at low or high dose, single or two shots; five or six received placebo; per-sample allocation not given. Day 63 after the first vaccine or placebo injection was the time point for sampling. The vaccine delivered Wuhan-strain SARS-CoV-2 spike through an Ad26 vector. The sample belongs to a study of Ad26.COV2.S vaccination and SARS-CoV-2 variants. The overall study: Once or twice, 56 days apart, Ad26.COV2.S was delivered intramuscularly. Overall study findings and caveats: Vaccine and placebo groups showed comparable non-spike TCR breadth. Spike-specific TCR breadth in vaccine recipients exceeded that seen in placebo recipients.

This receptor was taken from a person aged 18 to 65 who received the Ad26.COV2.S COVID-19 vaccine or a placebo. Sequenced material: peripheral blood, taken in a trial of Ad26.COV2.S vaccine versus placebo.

The chain's CDR3 is CASSLNEKLFF. CDR3 sequence (DNA): TGTGCCAGCAGCCTTAATGAAAAACTGTTTTTT. The chain is built from TRBV7-6 and TRBJ1-4, with no clear D. The germline V gene encodes CDR1 SGHVS and CDR2 FNYEAQ. This CDR3 comprises 11 residues. V was pared by 5 bases and J by 4 bases, with 2 bases between.